This entry concerns a single T cell receptor (beta chain). The antigen is not known. Every isolated RNA sample was fully reverse transcribed, so sequencing captured expressed TCRB transcripts. Deep immunoSEQ sequencing covered naive, central memory and regulatory T cell samples. Measured with immunoSEQ multiplex PCR; TCRdb has only the in-frame clones, and not every one. The sample lists about 360,000 clones; 10% to 15% were seen once. It was via CD45RO/CCR7/CD25/CD127/CD95/CD27 that CD4+ naive, central memory, regulatory and stem cell-like memory cells were sorted. This specimen belongs to a study of beta chain features in type 1 diabetes. Turning to the study itself: Taken together, all samples contributed 95 million to 110 million examined sorted cells.

The CDR3 contains 15 residues. V lost 4 bases and J lost 1, with 9 bases in between. Germline CDR1 and CDR2: SGHRS and YFSETQ. Study results and limitations: Type 1 diabetes patients showed a moderate but significant shortening of TCRB CDR3s in all four CD4+ subsets. Diminished insertions and augmented deletions at VDJ junctions characterized type 1 diabetes patients.

The sequenced sample was naive CD4+ T cells from blood. The chain employs TRBV5-1 and TRBJ2-6; D gene unclear. The clonotype was recovered from a woman aged 18-29 years with type 1 diabetes. The CDR3 region has the DNA TGCGCCAGCAGCCTGAACAAGTCTGGGGCCAACGTCCTGACTTTC. The encoded protein is CASSLNKSGANVLTF.